These 4 T cell receptor beta chains came from one sample sequenced in a study of post-analysis software for immune sequencing data. Whole-study results and caveats: In patients, five or six TRBV segments were more frequent than in controls, with TRBV5-6, TRBV5-1 and TRBV20-1 among them.

Tagging with unique molecular identifiers was a feature of the TCR beta cDNA libraries. TCRdb independently ran MiXCR on the PCR reads; one entry per CDR3 protein. The table has around 190,000 distinct CDR3 sequences, around 29% seen once. No antigen has been identified for these receptors. The sequencing sample was made of blood. The receptors here all came from a girl aged 2-17 years with multiple sclerosis.

In this sample, this clonotype turned up many times. The chain recombines TRBV12-3 or TRBV12-4 with TRBJ1-2; 8 nucleotides line up with TRBD1. The CDR3 consists of 15 residues. V trimming: 5 bases; J trimming: 4 bases; junction bases outside the gene matches: 9. CDR3 residues: CASSPSGQGGYGYTF. The DNA for the CDR3 is TGTGCCAGCAGTCCCTCAGGACAGGGAGGCTATGGCTACACCTTC.

The chain couples TRBV7-9 to TRBJ2-6, with 7 positions matching TRBD1. Germline V lookup: CDR1 SEHNR, CDR2 FQNEAQ (reference sequence). V lost 5 bases and J lost 2; bases outside the gene matches: 6. This CDR3 is built from 16 residues. As DNA, the CDR3 is TGTGCCAGCAGCCTACGAACAGGGGCTGGGGCCAACGTCCTGACTTTC. It is translated as CASSLRTGAGANVLTF.

This clonotype was found a few times. The gene calls are TRBV4-1 and TRBJ1-1; D unclear. Trimming cost V 3 bases and J 1 base, with 12 bases left between them. Germline assignment: CDR1 MGHRA and CDR2 YSYEKL. This CDR3 comprises 15 residues. This CDR3 reads CASSQLWAANTEAFF. Written as DNA, the CDR3 is TGCGCCAGCAGCCAGCTTTGGGCAGCGAACACTGAAGCTTTCTTT.

This clonotype turned up a few times. The V gene is TRBV14, the J gene TRBJ2-7; 12 positions match TRBD1. V was pared by 2 bases and J by 4 bases, with 6 bases of the junction left unmatched. This CDR3 contains 16 residues. Germline values: CDR1 SGHDN, CDR2 FVKESK. CDR3 coding DNA: TGTGCCAGCAGCCAAATCCCGGGACAGGGGGCTTACGAGCAGTACTTC. Amino acids: CASSQIPGQGAYEQYF. The whole variable domain, filled in from reference TRBV14 and TRBJ2-7, reads EAGVTQFPSHSVIEKGQTVTLRCDPISGHDNLYWYRRVMGKEIKFLLHFVKESKQDESGMPNNRFLAERTGGTYSTLKVQPAELEDSGVYFCASSQIPGQGAYEQYFGPGTRLTVT.